This TCR beta chain emerged from a study of vaccination effects on CD4 cells after COVID-19 (dated by TCRdb to 2022 to 2024). For the study in its entirety: Each participant got two doses of an mRNA SARS-CoV-2 vaccine, either BNT162b2 or mRNA-1273. SARS-CoV-2 spike-specific CD4+ TCR repertoires from before and after mRNA vaccination were compared in COVID-19 convalescent patients and in infection-naive vaccine recipients. Altogether, 10 COVID-19 convalescent patients and a few SARS-CoV-2-naive healthy vaccine recipients made up the full study. Cultures from other donors in the study were sequenced with the Oncomine TCR Beta short-read assay on an Illumina iSeq 100.

General conclusions and limits of the study: In healthy vaccine recipients, vaccine-induced clones were almost all SARS-CoV-2 mono-reactive, with only 1 of 255 cross-reactive with common cold coronaviruses. The study was limited by a small number of convalescent patients, and early post-infection timepoints were lacking. Clones induced by infection and clones induced by vaccination both contracted markedly at late timepoints after vaccination, which fits with T cell responses waning over time.

The CDR3 starts with the cysteine, ends with the phenylalanine, and has 13 residues. The entry retains the CDR3 DNA only, 39 bases that are in frame from base 1. Unmatched junction bases come to 7, with V trimmed by 8 bases and J by 8 bases. The germline V gene gives CDR1 as SNHLY and CDR2 as FYNNEI. Points on this clone: Its antigen has not been determined. Base qualities are missing; no much larger clone stands one base away.

The ViraFEST assay stimulated PBMC with viral peptide pools and then used TCR sequencing to identify antigen-specific CD4+ T cell clonotypes by expansion. After about 9 days of culture, CD4+ T cells were isolated with the EasySep CD4+ T cell isolation kit. The absence of prior SARS-CoV-2 infection in healthy vaccine recipients was confirmed by negative nucleocapsid antibodies before and after vaccination. Some 2 million PBMC per well were cultured in IMDM with around 5% human AB serum, 8.5 to 10 IU/ml IL-2 and gentamicin, plus 10 ug/ml peptides. Half of the culture medium was replaced with fresh IL-2-containing medium on days 3 and 7. Unless noted otherwise, every peptide stimulation condition was grown in triplicate wells. PBMC were separated from whole blood using Ficoll-Paque Plus gradient centrifugation and were then either cryopreserved at -140C or used fresh. Overlapping peptide pools spanned the spike proteins of SARS-CoV-2 and the common cold coronaviruses HCoV-NL63, HCoV-OC43 and HCoV-229E. The QIAamp micro DNA kit was used to extract genomic DNA from the cultured CD4+ T cells.

Library method: the immunoSEQ multiplex PCR assay. DNA from the cultured, isolated CD4+ T cells was subjected to TCR beta CDR3 sequencing. Concerning the study's data processing: Non-productive TCR sequences were removed and reads were trimmed to the CDR3 region, keeping CDR3s of at least 7 amino acids. Antigen-specific clonotypes were identified with the MANAFEST web app by comparing expansion in peptide wells against reference cultures. To count as positive, a clone had to show expansion at FDR<0.05 compared with the reference and with all other wells, an odds ratio above 5, and a frequency above 0.1% in two replicate wells. A clonotype was called cross-reactive if it was significantly expanded both in SARS-CoV-2 spike wells and in at least one common cold coronavirus spike condition. Levenshtein distance calculated with the stringdist R package was used to assess CDR3 similarity, and unrooted trees were constructed with ape in R 3.6.1. Here the immuneACCESS table is served through TCRdb, limited to in-frame sequences with V and J called. Missing clones are a known gap in these copies; in checked studies unresolved V genes cover under half, and the rest lacks a known reason. V and J calls and clone size follow that table, whereas D and trimming were derived from the DNA. The sample table lists about 79,000 clones, 70% to 75% of them with a count of one. The leading ten clones occupy approximately 2% of the sample.

The sequence came from a human donor who received a COVID-19 vaccine. The rearranged segments are TRBV2 and TRBJ2-1; 9 middle bases align to TRBD2. The specimen was CD4+ T cells from PBMCs cultured with HCoV-229E spike peptides, collected before COVID-19 vaccination. The cell subset or site label corresponds to: HCoV-229E spike overlapping peptide pool stimulation. The DNA reads as follows: TGTGCCAGCGACCTAGCGGGGTGGGATGAGCAGTTCTTC. Its protein product is CASDLAGWDEQFF.